Listed below are T cell receptor beta chains from one sample, sequenced in a study of CD8 T cells in ankylosing spondylitis. Each CDR3 protein gets one entry after TCRdb re-called the 5' RACE reads with MiXCR. This repertoire shows some 200,000 distinct CDR3 sequences, 20% to 30% found once; its top ten account for about 6.2%. Sequencing was done on a sample of blood, either unsorted or a sorted T cell fraction (not recorded which). The receptors here all came from a male donor with ankylosing spondylitis or in good health (not recorded which). The CDR3 runs from the conserved cysteine through the conserved F or W. Each record gives: J gene, D gene, V gene, clone size, CDR3 DNA, CDR3 protein. The D gene is left open where the match is weak. Expanded clones get a size class; other rows say once, few or many, or leave the size out.

j_gene: TRBJ1-3; d_gene: NA; v_gene: TRBV12-3/TRBV12-4; abundance: many; CDR3nt: TGTGCCAGCAGCGCCTCTGGAAACACCATATATTTT; CDR3aa: CASSASGNTIYF
j_gene: TRBJ1-1; d_gene: TRBD1; v_gene: TRBV7-8; abundance: many; CDR3nt: TGTGCCAGCAGAGAAGGGACAGGGGGCTTGAACACTGAAGCTTTCTTT; CDR3aa: CASREGTGGLNTEAFF
j_gene: TRBJ2-3; d_gene: NA; v_gene: TRBV12-3/TRBV12-4; abundance: many; CDR3nt: TGTGCCAGCAGTTCCGCCCCAGATACGCAGTATTTT; CDR3aa: CASSSAPDTQYF
j_gene: TRBJ2-7; d_gene: NA; v_gene: TRBV7-9; abundance: many; CDR3nt: TGTGCCAGCAGCGAACTGGACACCTCCGGGCGGTACTTC; CDR3aa: CASSELDTSGRYF
j_gene: TRBJ2-5; d_gene: TRBD1; v_gene: TRBV29-1; abundance: NA; CDR3nt: TGCAGCGAAAGCTTGGGGACAGGGGGTGAGACCCAGTACTTC; CDR3aa: CSESLGTGGETQYF
j_gene: TRBJ2-3; d_gene: TRBD1; v_gene: TRBV4-1; abundance: NA; CDR3nt: TGCGCCAGCACTCCCCGGGACAGGGGCATAGATACGCAGTATTTT; CDR3aa: CASTPRDRGIDTQYF
j_gene: TRBJ1-5; d_gene: NA; v_gene: TRBV5-1; abundance: many; CDR3nt: TGCGCCAGCAGCCAAGGGGAGGCTCCTCAGCCCCAGCATTTT; CDR3aa: CASSQGEAPQPQHF
j_gene: TRBJ2-3; d_gene: TRBD2; v_gene: TRBV20-1; abundance: many; CDR3nt: TGCAGTGCTAGGACTAGCGGGAGCACAGATACGCAGTATTTT; CDR3aa: CSARTSGSTDTQYF
j_gene: TRBJ2-7; d_gene: TRBD1; v_gene: TRBV27; abundance: many; CDR3nt: TGTGCCAGCAGTCCCCTACTGGGACAGGCCTCCTACGAGCAGTACTTC; CDR3aa: CASSPLLGQASYEQYF
j_gene: TRBJ2-7; d_gene: NA; v_gene: TRBV20-1; abundance: NA; CDR3nt: TGCAGTGCTAGAGATATGGGACAATTAAACGGGTACGAGCAGTACTTC; CDR3aa: CSARDMGQLNGYEQYF
j_gene: TRBJ2-1; d_gene: TRBD2; v_gene: TRBV5-1; abundance: few; CDR3nt: TGCGCCAGCAGCCCCCTAGCGGGGACGTACAATGAGCAGTTCTTC; CDR3aa: CASSPLAGTYNEQFF
j_gene: TRBJ2-5; d_gene: TRBD2; v_gene: TRBV3-1; abundance: NA; CDR3nt: TGTGCCACCTGCCAAGATTTAGCGGGAGGGGCCGGCGTGACCCAGTACTTC; CDR3aa: CATCQDLAGGAGVTQYF
j_gene: TRBJ1-1; d_gene: NA; v_gene: TRBV5-1; abundance: once; CDR3nt: TGCGCCAGCAGCTTGTCGGGGATGAACACTGAAGCTTTCTTT; CDR3aa: CASSLSGMNTEAFF
j_gene: TRBJ2-3; d_gene: TRBD2; v_gene: TRBV4-2; abundance: NA; CDR3nt: TGTGCCAGCAGCCAAGCAGGTAGCGGGAGTCAGTATTTT; CDR3aa: CASSQAGSGSQYF
j_gene: TRBJ2-2; d_gene: NA; v_gene: TRBV11-3; abundance: NA; CDR3nt: TGTGCCAGCAGTGCAGGGCGACCGAACACCGGGGAGCTGTTTTTT; CDR3aa: CASSAGRPNTGELFF
j_gene: TRBJ2-7; d_gene: TRBD1; v_gene: TRBV20-1; abundance: few; CDR3nt: TGCAGTGCTGTACCCGGGACAGAATACGAGCAGTACTTC; CDR3aa: CSAVPGTEYEQYF
j_gene: TRBJ2-2; d_gene: NA; v_gene: TRBV4-3; abundance: many; CDR3nt: TGCGCCAGCCAACTACAGGGTGCCGCCGGGGAGCTGTTTTTT; CDR3aa: CASQLQGAAGELFF
j_gene: TRBJ2-1; d_gene: TRBD2; v_gene: TRBV5-1; abundance: many; CDR3nt: TGCGCCAGCAGCTCCGGGACTAGTCTCTTCGATGAGCAGTTCTTC; CDR3aa: CASSSGTSLFDEQFF
j_gene: TRBJ1-1; d_gene: NA; v_gene: TRBV20-1; abundance: many; CDR3nt: TGCAGTGCTAGATTAGGCGGACACCAGAACACTGAAGCTTTCTTT; CDR3aa: CSARLGGHQNTEAFF
j_gene: TRBJ2-7; d_gene: NA; v_gene: TRBV13; abundance: many; CDR3nt: TGTGCCAGCAGCTCCGGGACTCAAAGCTCCTACGAGCAGTACTTC; CDR3aa: CASSSGTQSSYEQYF
j_gene: TRBJ2-3; d_gene: TRBD2; v_gene: TRBV28; abundance: NA; CDR3nt: TGTGCCAGCAGTTTACGCTGGGGGGGAGGGTACACAGATACGCAGTATTTT; CDR3aa: CASSLRWGGGYTDTQYF
j_gene: TRBJ1-2; d_gene: NA; v_gene: TRBV5-1; abundance: once; CDR3nt: TGCGCCAGCAGCTTGGTCCGGGGAAGCAACTATGGCTACACCTTC; CDR3aa: CASSLVRGSNYGYTF
j_gene: TRBJ1-5; d_gene: NA; v_gene: TRBV20-1; abundance: NA; CDR3nt: TGCGGTGCTAGAGATTTCCCTAGCAATCAGCCCCAGCATTTT; CDR3aa: CGARDFPSNQPQHF
j_gene: TRBJ2-5; d_gene: NA; v_gene: TRBV29-1; abundance: many; CDR3nt: TGCAGCGCACCCAGGTGGGAGACCGAGAGTAGGACCCAGTACTTC; CDR3aa: CSAPRWETESRTQYF
j_gene: TRBJ2-1; d_gene: NA; v_gene: TRBV20-1; abundance: NA; CDR3nt: TGCAGTGCTAGAAGGGACCGCAGTAATGAGCAGTTCTTC; CDR3aa: CSARRDRSNEQFF
j_gene: TRBJ2-1; d_gene: TRBD2; v_gene: TRBV29-1; abundance: many; CDR3nt: TGCAGCGTTGAAGGCCCGGGACTAGCGGGATTTTACAATGAGCAGTTCTTC; CDR3aa: CSVEGPGLAGFYNEQFF
j_gene: TRBJ1-5; d_gene: TRBD1; v_gene: TRBV6-1; abundance: many; CDR3nt: TGTGCCAGCAGCCAGGGGGGGGAGCAGCCCCAGCATTTT; CDR3aa: CASSQGGEQPQHF
j_gene: TRBJ2-5; d_gene: NA; v_gene: TRBV29-1; abundance: few; CDR3nt: TGCAGCGTTGCGGGGAGGAGAGAGACCCAGTACTTC; CDR3aa: CSVAGRRETQYF
j_gene: TRBJ2-2; d_gene: TRBD2; v_gene: TRBV5-1; abundance: many; CDR3nt: TGCGCCAGCAGCTTGGGTAGCGGGGCCAAGAACACCGGGGAGCTGTTTTTT; CDR3aa: CASSLGSGAKNTGELFF
j_gene: TRBJ2-7; d_gene: TRBD1; v_gene: TRBV12-3/TRBV12-4; abundance: many; CDR3nt: TGTGCCAGCACCCACTCGACAGGGAGCGAGCAGTACTTC; CDR3aa: CASTHSTGSEQYF
j_gene: TRBJ2-7; d_gene: TRBD2; v_gene: TRBV7-8; abundance: many; CDR3nt: TGTGCCAGCAGCCCGGGACTAGCGGGAAATGGATGGCAGTACTTC; CDR3aa: CASSPGLAGNGWQYF
j_gene: TRBJ2-7; d_gene: TRBD2; v_gene: TRBV5-6; abundance: many; CDR3nt: TGTGCCAGCAGCCAGGGGACTAGCGGGAGTTGGTACGAGCAGTACTTC; CDR3aa: CASSQGTSGSWYEQYF
j_gene: TRBJ2-1; d_gene: NA; v_gene: TRBV7-6; abundance: NA; CDR3nt: TGTGCCAGCAGCTTCTCCGCGGCCCTCAACTACAATGAGCAGTTCTTC; CDR3aa: CASSFSAALNYNEQFF
j_gene: TRBJ2-3; d_gene: TRBD1; v_gene: TRBV10-3; abundance: many; CDR3nt: TGTGCCATCGGGGGACAGGCTAAAGATACGCAGTATTTT; CDR3aa: CAIGGQAKDTQYF
j_gene: TRBJ2-6; d_gene: TRBD1; v_gene: TRBV20-1; abundance: NA; CDR3nt: TGCAGTGCTAGGGGACAGGCGAACTCTGGGGCCAACGTCCTGACTTTC; CDR3aa: CSARGQANSGANVLTF
j_gene: TRBJ2-3; d_gene: NA; v_gene: TRBV4-3; abundance: many; CDR3nt: TGCGCCAGCAGCCAAGATCGGGTGAACACAGATACGCAGTATTTT; CDR3aa: CASSQDRVNTDTQYF
j_gene: TRBJ2-1; d_gene: NA; v_gene: TRBV7-9; abundance: many; CDR3nt: TGTGCCAGCAGCTTATATGACCGTTACAATGAGCAGTTCTTC; CDR3aa: CASSLYDRYNEQFF
j_gene: TRBJ2-7; d_gene: TRBD2; v_gene: TRBV12-3/TRBV12-4; abundance: many; CDR3nt: TGTGCCAGCAGTTCAACCTTAGCGGGGAGCTACGAGCAGTACTTC; CDR3aa: CASSSTLAGSYEQYF
j_gene: TRBJ2-7; d_gene: TRBD1; v_gene: TRBV5-6; abundance: few; CDR3nt: TGTGCCAGCAGCTCGGACAGGGGGAACTACGAGCAGTACTTC; CDR3aa: CASSSDRGNYEQYF
j_gene: TRBJ2-3; d_gene: TRBD1; v_gene: TRBV20-1; abundance: few; CDR3nt: TGCAGTGCCGGACAGGGGGCCCCAGATACGCAGTATTTT; CDR3aa: CSAGQGAPDTQYF
j_gene: TRBJ2-7; d_gene: TRBD2; v_gene: TRBV20-1; abundance: NA; CDR3nt: TGCAGTGCTCTGAACTGGGGGGTCGAGCGGGACTCCTACGAGCAGTACTTC; CDR3aa: CSALNWGVERDSYEQYF
j_gene: TRBJ2-7; d_gene: TRBD2; v_gene: TRBV20-1; abundance: NA; CDR3nt: TGCAGTGCTCCCAACTATCCGACAGGAGGACTAGCTAGAACCTACGAGCAGTACTTC; CDR3aa: CSAPNYPTGGLARTYEQYF
j_gene: TRBJ1-5; d_gene: TRBD1; v_gene: TRBV4-1; abundance: many; CDR3nt: TGCGCCAGCAGCCAAGATGGACAGGGGAACAATCAGCCCCAGCATTTT; CDR3aa: CASSQDGQGNNQPQHF
j_gene: TRBJ2-3; d_gene: TRBD2; v_gene: TRBV6-5; abundance: many; CDR3nt: TGTGCCAGCAGTTACGGGACTAGCGGGAGGCTAGATACGCAGTATTTT; CDR3aa: CASSYGTSGRLDTQYF
j_gene: TRBJ1-2; d_gene: NA; v_gene: TRBV10-3; abundance: many; CDR3nt: TGTGCCATCAGTGAGTCCACTAACTATGGCTACACCTTC; CDR3aa: CAISESTNYGYTF
j_gene: TRBJ1-6; d_gene: NA; v_gene: TRBV7-2; abundance: many; CDR3nt: TGTGCCAGCAGCCCGGGTTCGGTTTCACCCCTCCACTTT; CDR3aa: CASSPGSVSPLHF